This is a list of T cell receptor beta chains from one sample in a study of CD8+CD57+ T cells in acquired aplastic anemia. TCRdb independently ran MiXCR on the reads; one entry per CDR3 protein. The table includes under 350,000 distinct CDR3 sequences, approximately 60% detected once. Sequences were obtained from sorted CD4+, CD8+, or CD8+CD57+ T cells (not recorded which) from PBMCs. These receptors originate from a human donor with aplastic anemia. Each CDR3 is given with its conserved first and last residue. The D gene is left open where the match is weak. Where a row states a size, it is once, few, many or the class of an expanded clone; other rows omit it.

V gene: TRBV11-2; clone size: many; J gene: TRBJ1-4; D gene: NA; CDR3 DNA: TGTGCCAGCAGCTTCAACGACGGGGATGAAAAACTGTTTTTT; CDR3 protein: CASSFNDGDEKLFF
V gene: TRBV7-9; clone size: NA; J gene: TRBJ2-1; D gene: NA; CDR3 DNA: TGTGCCAGCAGGGGACTCGAAACAGGGGATGAGCAGTTCTTC; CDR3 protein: CASRGLETGDEQFF
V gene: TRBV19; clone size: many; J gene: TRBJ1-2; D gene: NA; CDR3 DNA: TGTGCCAGTAGTGGGCACAGGGCGATCTATGGCTACACCTTC; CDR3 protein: CASSGHRAIYGYTF
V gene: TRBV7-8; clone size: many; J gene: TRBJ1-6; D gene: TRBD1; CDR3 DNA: TGTGCCAGCAGCCGTCACAGGGGGCAGGGTAATTCACCCCTCCACTTT; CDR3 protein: CASSRHRGQGNSPLHF
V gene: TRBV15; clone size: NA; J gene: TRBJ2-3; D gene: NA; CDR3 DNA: TGTGCCACCAGCAGAGATGGGCGGGTCGCAGATACGCAGTATTTT; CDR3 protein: CATSRDGRVADTQYF
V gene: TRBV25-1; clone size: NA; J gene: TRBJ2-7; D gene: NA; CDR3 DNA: TGTGCCAGCAGTGACCCAAGAAGGGCACAAGAGCAGTACTTC; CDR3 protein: CASSDPRRAQEQYF
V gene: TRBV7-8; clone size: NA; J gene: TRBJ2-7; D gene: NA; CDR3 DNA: TGTGCCAGCAGCCAAGGAGGTAGGGCCTACGGGCAGTACTTC; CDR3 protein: CASSQGGRAYGQYF
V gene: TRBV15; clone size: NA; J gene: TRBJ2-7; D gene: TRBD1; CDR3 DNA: TGTGCTGGACGGACAGGGGGAACCTACGAGCAGTACTTC; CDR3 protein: CAGRTGGTYEQYF
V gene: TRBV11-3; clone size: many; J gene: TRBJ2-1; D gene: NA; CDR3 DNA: TGTGCCAGCAGCTTCGCAGACTACAATGAGCAGTTCTTC; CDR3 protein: CASSFADYNEQFF
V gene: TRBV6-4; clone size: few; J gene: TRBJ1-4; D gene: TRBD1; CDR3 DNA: TGTGCCAGCAGTGACGGGACAGGGGGTGAAAAACTGTTTTTT; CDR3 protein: CASSDGTGGEKLFF
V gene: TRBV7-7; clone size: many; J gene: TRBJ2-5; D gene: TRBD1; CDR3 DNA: TGTGCCAGCAGCTTATCATGGTCCGGGCAGGGGGCTAGTGAGACCCAGTACTTC; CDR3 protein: CASSLSWSGQGASETQYF
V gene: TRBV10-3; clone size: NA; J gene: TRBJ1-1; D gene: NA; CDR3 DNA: TGTGCCATCAGTGGGCAGGTCGAGACTGAAGCTTTCTTT; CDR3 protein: CAISGQVETEAFF
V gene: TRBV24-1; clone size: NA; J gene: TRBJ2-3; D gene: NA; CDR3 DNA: TGTGCCACCAGTGACCGTAGCGAACCTAGCACAGATACGCAGTATTTT; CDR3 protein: CATSDRSEPSTDTQYF
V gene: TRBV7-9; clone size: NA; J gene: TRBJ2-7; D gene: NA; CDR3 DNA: TGTGCCAGCAGCCATTCTCAGGGTCACGAGCAGTACTTC; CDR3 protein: CASSHSQGHEQYF
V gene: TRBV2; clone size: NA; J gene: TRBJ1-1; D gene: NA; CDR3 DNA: TGTGCCAGCAGTGGCTTGGGCAGCAACACTGAAGCTTTCTTT; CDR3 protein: CASSGLGSNTEAFF
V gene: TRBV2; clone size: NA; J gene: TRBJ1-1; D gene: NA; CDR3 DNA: TGTGCCAGCAAGCACAGCCCGAACACTGAAGCTTTCTTT; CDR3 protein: CASKHSPNTEAFF
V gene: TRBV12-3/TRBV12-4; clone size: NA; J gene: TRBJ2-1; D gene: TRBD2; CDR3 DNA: TGTGCCAGCAGTTTAGGACTAGCGGGGGGGCCTAGTGAGCAGTTCTTC; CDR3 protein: CASSLGLAGGPSEQFF
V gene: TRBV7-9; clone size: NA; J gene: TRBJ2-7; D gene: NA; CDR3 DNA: TGTGCCAGCAGCCGCCCCGGGACCCCCTACGAGCAGTACTTC; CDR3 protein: CASSRPGTPYEQYF
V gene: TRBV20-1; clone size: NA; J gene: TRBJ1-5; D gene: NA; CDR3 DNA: TGCAGTGCTAGAGATAGTAGGTATCAGCCCCAGCATTTT; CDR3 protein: CSARDSRYQPQHF
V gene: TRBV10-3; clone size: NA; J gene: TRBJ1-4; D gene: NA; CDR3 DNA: TGTGCCATCAGTGAACCGGGCCGCGAAAAACTGTTTTTT; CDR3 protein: CAISEPGREKLFF
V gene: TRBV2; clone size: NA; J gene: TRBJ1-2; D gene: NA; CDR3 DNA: TGTGCCAGCAGTGATACTACTGACTATGGCTACACCTTC; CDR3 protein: CASSDTTDYGYTF